This TCR beta chain was recovered during a study of regulatory T cells in long-lasting Graves disease. In building TCR beta libraries, iRepertoire HTBI primers were used together with Arm-PCR of CDR3 regions. TCRdb passed the multiplex PCR reads through MiXCR, listing each CDR3 protein once. The table includes around 500,000 distinct CDR3 sequences, approximately 13% detected once. This clonotype appeared many times. The sample's time point: newly diagnosed GD, antithyroid drugs for less than 3 months. The TCR library was made from RNA extracted from PBMCs. These sequences were also reported in another study, on T cells in Graves' hyperthyroidism and ophthalmopathy.

The source of this sequence is a man aged 25 to 40 with Graves disease. Sequenced here: peripheral blood mononuclear cells (PBMCs), sampled at new diagnosis, from a patient treated with antithyroid drugs.

CDR3: CSGLGEQGWNEQFF. The CDR3 coding sequence is TGCAGCGGTCTCGGGGAGCAGGGGTGGAATGAGCAGTTCTTC. The chain uses TRBV29-1 and TRBJ2-1; D perhaps matches TRBD1 (6 bases). V was shortened by 7 bases and J by 7 bases, with 20 bases between the two germline ends. CDR1 and CDR2 from the germline V gene are SQVTM and ANQGSEA. This CDR3 is 14 amino acids long.